This TCR beta chain is from a study of OX40 agonist ivuxolimab in advanced cancers. Across the study: All patients had ivuxolimab intravenously every 2 weeks at 0.01 to 10 mg/kg.

Blood got drawn at baseline, again on cycle 4 day 1, and then on cycle 7 day 1. Assay used: immunoSEQ multiplex PCR; TCRdb lists only in-frame clones, some missing. In the table there are about 62,000 clones, more than 85% of which are singletons. Germline CDR1 is MNHEY and CDR2 is SMNVEV (reference sequence). The CDR3 is 15 amino acids. Trimming shortened V by 1 base and J by 1 base, and 11 bases separated the two germline ends. The chain joins TRBV27 to TRBJ2-7; the D gene is possibly TRBD2 (5 bases). The source material was CD4+ or CD8+ T cells sorted from blood, sampled in a trial of the OX40 agonist ivuxolimab. This clonotype originated in an adult with an advanced solid tumor such as melanoma, head and neck, liver or kidney cancer. CDR3 sequence (DNA): TGTGCCAGCAGTTTATTTGCTAGCAGATCCTACGAGCAGTACTTC. Amino acid sequence: CASSLFASRSYEQYF.